Each of the 22 T cell receptor beta chains below was sequenced from the same sample in a study of cytomegalovirus exposure and HLA in healthy donors. Primers included in the PCR were 60 Vbeta and 13 Jbeta primers. Measured with immunoSEQ multiplex PCR; TCRdb has only the in-frame clones, and not every one. This table has around 25,000 clones, about four fifths appearing once. The sample consisted of PBMCs. The receptor source for this set is a male donor in good health and CMV-seronegative.

This chain joins TRBV7-2 and TRBJ2-1; TRBD1 is a possible D gene (6 bases). The V gene's germline CDR1 is SGHTA and CDR2 FQGNSA. V lost 2 bases to trimming and J lost 4 bases, with 15 bases between them. The CDR3 has 16 residues. The CDR3 here is CASSLSVRGAYNEQFF. DNA of the CDR3: TGTGCCAGCAGCTTATCTGTCAGGGGCGCTTACAATGAGCAGTTCTTC. Supplemented by reference TRBV7-2 and TRBJ2-1, the full variable domain reads GAGVSQSPSNKVTEKGKDVELRCDPISGHTALYWYRQSLGQGLEFLIYFQGNSAPDKSGLPSDRFSAERTGGSVSTLTIQRTQQEDSAVYLCASSLSVRGAYNEQFFGPGTRLTVL.

This clone was counted only a few times. V gene TRBV6-1 combines with J gene TRBJ1-2; 8 bases are a match to TRBD1. With V trimmed by 2 bases and J by 5 bases, 7 bases remained unmatched. This CDR3 has 15 residues. Germline V gene sequence: CDR1 MNHNS, CDR2 SASEGT. The CDR3 sequence: CASSEKDRDRYGYTF. The CDR3 bases are TGTGCCAGCAGTGAAAAGGACAGGGATCGATATGGCTACACCTTC.

The V call is TRBV4-3, the J call TRBJ2-2; D possibly corresponds to TRBD1 (5 bases). The CDR3 has 16 amino acids. Trimming shortened V by 0 bases and J by 2 bases, and 10 bases separated the two germline ends. Looked up from germline, CDR1 is LGHNA and CDR2 is YSLEER. CDR3 nucleotides: TGCGCCAGCAGCCAAGATCCCCAGGGTAACACCGGGGAGCTGTTTTTT. It yields the protein CASSQDPQGNTGELFF.

The chain joins TRBV6-4 to TRBJ2-3, with 8 positions matching TRBD1. The CDR3 runs 15 residues. Germline V lookup: CDR1 MRHNA, CDR2 SNTAGT. V dropped 6 bases and J dropped 1; count of bases not matched to a gene: 6. CDR3 loop: CASSEQGDGTDTQYF. For the CDR3, the DNA is TGTGCCAGCAGCGAACAGGGGGATGGCACAGATACGCAGTATTTT.

This clone was detected only a few times. This rearrangement joins TRBV7-9 to TRBJ1-2; D unresolved. Trimming left V 5 bases short and J 9 bases short, with 16 bases between. This CDR3 contains 13 residues. Germline V gene sequence: CDR1 SEHNR, CDR2 FQNEAQ (reference sequence). CDR3 sequence: CASSPGRGGSYTF. The CDR3 DNA is TGTGCCAGCAGCCCGGGTCGGGGAGGCAGCTACACCTTC.

This clone was counted once. The chain combines TRBV5-5 with TRBJ1-1; TRBD1 matches at 7 bases. V trimming: 4 bases; J trimming: 1 base; junction bases outside the gene matches: 4. Germline V gene data show CDR1 as SGHKS and CDR2 as YYEKEE (reference sequence). The CDR3 covers 14 residues. The CDR3 nucleotides are TGTGCCAGCAGCATTACAGGGGAGAACACTGAAGCTTTCTTT. Its protein is CASSITGENTEAFF.

This chain joins TRBV5-4 and TRBJ1-1; tentative D call: TRBD1 (5 bases). The CDR3 consists of 13 residues. Germline lookup yields CDR1 SGHNT and CDR2 YYREEE (reference sequence). Trimming pared 1 base from V and 5 bases from J, leaving 9 bases between. CDR3 loop: CASSLLTETEAFF. CDR3 nucleotide sequence: TGTGCCAGCAGCTTGTTGACAGAGACTGAAGCTTTCTTT.

Comments on this clone: This same CDR3 is encoded by further DNA sequences in the sample. The V and J genes are TRBV6-5 and TRBJ1-6; 7 bases match TRBD1. The J segment lost 10 bases and the V segment lost 3 bases, leaving 6 bases of the junction unmatched. Germline-derived CDR1 and CDR2 are MNHEY and SVGAGI. The CDR3 runs 14 residues. Here the CDR3 reads CASSYAGGNSPLHF. CDR3 nucleotide sequence: TGTGCCAGCAGTTATGCAGGGGGGAACTCACCCCTCCACTTT.

This chain joins TRBV5-4 and TRBJ1-2; D remains ambiguous. The CDR3 runs to 16 residues. Germline V gene data show CDR1 as SGHNT and CDR2 as YYREEE (reference sequence). The ends were cut back, 2 bases at V and 4 bases at J, with 18 bases in the middle. The CDR3 sequence is CASSFRREIASYGYTF. As DNA, the CDR3 is TGTGCCAGCAGCTTTCGGAGGGAGATTGCTTCCTATGGCTACACCTTC.

This clone has just one count. The chain uses TRBV27 and TRBJ1-4, with TRBD1 identical over 7 bases. V shed 5 bases and J 3 bases; nucleotides not matched to a gene: 9. The germline CDR1 and CDR2 sequences are MNHEY and SMNVEV (reference sequence). The CDR3 runs 16 residues. The CDR3 loop reads CASSGRGRVSNEKLFF. The CDR3 DNA is TGTGCCAGCAGTGGAAGGGGGCGCGTATCTAATGAAAAACTGTTTTTT.

V gene TRBV27 combines with J gene TRBJ2-5; D unclear. CDR1 and CDR2 from the germline V gene are MNHEY and SMNVEV (reference sequence). The CDR3 extends over 14 amino acids. Trimming removed 2 bases from V and 5 bases from J, with 12 bases in between. This CDR3 is CASSLMGDGETQYF. The DNA of the CDR3 is TGTGCCAGCAGTTTAATGGGTGACGGGGAGACCCAGTACTTC.

The chain links TRBV2 to TRBJ1-3, with D perhaps TRBD1 (6 bases). The CDR3 has 16 amino acids. Germline CDR1 is SNHLY and CDR2 is FYNNEI. Trimming pared 5 bases from V and 0 bases from J, leaving 14 bases between. The CDR3 loop is CASSKDRTSSGNTIYF. CDR3 bases: TGTGCCAGCAGTAAGGACAGAACGAGCTCTGGAAACACCATATATTTT.

This clone was detected only a few times. The V and J genes are TRBV10-1 and TRBJ1-4; possible D gene TRBD1, 5 bases. This CDR3 spans 15 amino acids. Per the germline V gene, CDR1 is WNHNN and CDR2 is SYGVQD (reference sequence). Between the trimmed V and J ends, which lost 9 bases and 1 base, there was a span of 15 bases. DNA of the CDR3: TGCGCCAGTGAGAGGTCGGGGGTAACTAATGAAAAACTGTTTTTT. Translation: CASERSGVTNEKLFF.

The rearrangement uses TRBV4-3 and TRBJ2-3, with D hard to call. The CDR3 is 14 amino acids. The ends were cut back, 4 bases at V and 0 bases at J, with 8 bases in the middle. Germline values: CDR1 LGHNA, CDR2 YSLEER. The CDR3 spells CASSPGSSTDTQYF. In nucleotides, the CDR3 is TGCGCCAGCAGCCCCGGTTCCAGCACAGATACGCAGTATTTT.

The chain carries TRBV7-3 and TRBJ2-3; D is unclear. The germline V gene encodes CDR1 SGHTA and CDR2 FQGTGA. V was cut by 5 bases and J by 2 bases, with 8 bases left in between. The CDR3 is 13 amino acids. The chain's CDR3 is CASSPYNTDTQYF. As DNA, the CDR3 is TGTGCCAGCAGCCCGTACAACACAGATACGCAGTATTTT.

The V gene is TRBV7-9, the J gene TRBJ2-7, with 7 bases aligning to TRBD1. After removal of 1 base from V and 0 bases from J, the junction contained 3 bases not matched to a gene. The CDR3 loop spans 15 amino acids. CDR1 is SEHNR, CDR2 FQNEAQ, per germline (reference sequence). DNA of the CDR3: TGTGCCAGCAGCTTAGTTGACAGGGACTCCTACGAGCAGTACTTC. It codes for CASSLVDRDSYEQYF. The entire variable domain, with the rest obtained from reference TRBV7-9 and TRBJ2-7, is as follows: DTGVSQNPRHKITKRGQNVTFRCDPISEHNRLYWYRQTLGQGPEFLTYFQNEAQLEKSRLLSDRFSAERPKGSFSTLEIQRTEQGDSAMYLCASSLVDRDSYEQYFGPGTRLTVT.

Comment on this clone: Germline is not matched at one junction end, which may reflect a read error. J is TRBJ2-7 and V is TRBV7-9; 8 bases line up with TRBD1. This CDR3 contains 15 residues. Germline V gives CDR1 SEHNR, CDR2 FQNEAQ (reference sequence). The CDR3 sequence is CSSSSDWTGSYEQYF. The DNA of the CDR3 is TGTTCCAGCAGCTCCGACTGGACAGGGTCCTACGAGCAGTACTTC.

The chain links TRBV25-1 to TRBJ1-4; D perhaps matches TRBD1 (5 bases). Trimming left V 11 bases short and J 11 bases short, with 15 bases between. Germline V gene lookup returns CDR1 MGHDK and CDR2 SYGVNS. The CDR3 has 11 amino acids. CDR3 sequence: CASRGGLKLFF. The CDR3 DNA follows: TGTGCCTCCCGGGGGGGGTTGAAACTGTTTTTT.

This chain joins TRBV30 and TRBJ1-3; TRBD1 might be the D (5 bases). Germline CDR1 and CDR2: GTSNPN and SVGIG (reference sequence). The CDR3 spans 16 residues. The V and J ends lost 0 bases and 4 bases respectively, with 16 bases between them. The CDR3 DNA reads TGTGCCTGGAGTGTAAGTCGAACAGGAGTCGGAAACACCATATATTTT. It translates to CAWSVSRTGVGNTIYF.

This chain joins TRBV5-1 and TRBJ2-3, with TRBD2 matching over 7 bases. Trimming cost V 1 base and J 4 bases; bases outside gene matches: 6. CDR1 is SGHRS and CDR2 is YFSETQ in the germline V gene. The CDR3 is 15 residues long. The CDR3, as DNA: TGCGCCAGCAGCTTGATGGGCGGGAGCGCAGATACGCAGTATTTT. It specifies CASSLMGGSADTQYF.

This chain joins TRBV6-6 and TRBJ1-5, with TRBD1 matching over 9 bases. Looked up from germline, CDR1 is MNHNY and CDR2 is SVGAGI (reference sequence). V gave up 4 bases and J gave up 5 bases; unmatched junction bases: 0. The CDR3 is made up of 13 amino acids. CDR3 in DNA: TGTGCCAGCAGTTGGGACAGGGATCAGCCCCAGCATTTT. This sequence encodes CASSWDRDQPQHF.

This clone showed up just once. The rearrangement uses TRBV7-2 and TRBJ1-1, with D possibly being TRBD1 (5 bases). The ends were cut back, 4 bases at V and 7 bases at J, with 22 bases in the middle. The germline CDR1 and CDR2 sequences are SGHTA and FQGNSA. The CDR3 contains 16 residues. CDR3 DNA sequence: TGTGCCAGCAGCTCCCGGTATAGCCCGTCCGGGGGTGAAGCTTTCTTT. Protein product: CASSSRYSPSGGEAFF.